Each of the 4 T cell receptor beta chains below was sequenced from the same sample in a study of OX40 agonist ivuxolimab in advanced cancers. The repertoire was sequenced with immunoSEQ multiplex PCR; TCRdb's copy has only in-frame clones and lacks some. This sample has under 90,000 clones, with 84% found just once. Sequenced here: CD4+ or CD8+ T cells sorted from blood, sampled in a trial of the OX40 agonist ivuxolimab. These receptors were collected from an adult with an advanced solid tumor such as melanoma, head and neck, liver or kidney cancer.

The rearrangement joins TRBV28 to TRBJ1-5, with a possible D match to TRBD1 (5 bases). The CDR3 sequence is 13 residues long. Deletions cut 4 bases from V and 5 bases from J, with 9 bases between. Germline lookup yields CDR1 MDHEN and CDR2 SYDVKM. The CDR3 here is CASSWRGDQPQHF. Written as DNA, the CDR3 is TGTGCCAGCAGTTGGAGAGGGGATCAGCCCCAGCATTTT.

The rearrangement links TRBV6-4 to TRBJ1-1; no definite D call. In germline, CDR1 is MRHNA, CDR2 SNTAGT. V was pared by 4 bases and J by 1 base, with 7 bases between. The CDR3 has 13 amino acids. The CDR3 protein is CASSVMENTEAFF. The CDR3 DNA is TGTGCCAGCAGTGTGATGGAGAACACTGAAGCTTTCTTT.

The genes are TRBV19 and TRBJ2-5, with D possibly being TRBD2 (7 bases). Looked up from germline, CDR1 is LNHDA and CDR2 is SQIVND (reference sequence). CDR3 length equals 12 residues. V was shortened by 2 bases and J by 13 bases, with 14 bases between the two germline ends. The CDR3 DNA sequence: TGTGCCAGTAGTATAAATTTCGGGGGGCCGTACTTC. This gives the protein CASSINFGGPYF.

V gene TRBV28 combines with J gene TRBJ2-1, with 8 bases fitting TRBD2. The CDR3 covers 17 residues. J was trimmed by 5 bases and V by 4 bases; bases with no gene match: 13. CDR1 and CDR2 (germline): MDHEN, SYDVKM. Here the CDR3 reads CASSSGLGLARDNEQFF. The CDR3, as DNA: TGTGCCAGCAGTTCTGGCCTCGGACTAGCTAGAGACAATGAGCAGTTCTTC. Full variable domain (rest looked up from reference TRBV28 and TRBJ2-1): DVKVTQSSRYLVKRTGEKVFLECVQDMDHENMFWYRQDPGLGLRLIYFSYDVKMKEKGDIPEGYSVSREKKERFSLILESASTNQTSMYLCASSSGLGLARDNEQFFGPGTRLTVL.